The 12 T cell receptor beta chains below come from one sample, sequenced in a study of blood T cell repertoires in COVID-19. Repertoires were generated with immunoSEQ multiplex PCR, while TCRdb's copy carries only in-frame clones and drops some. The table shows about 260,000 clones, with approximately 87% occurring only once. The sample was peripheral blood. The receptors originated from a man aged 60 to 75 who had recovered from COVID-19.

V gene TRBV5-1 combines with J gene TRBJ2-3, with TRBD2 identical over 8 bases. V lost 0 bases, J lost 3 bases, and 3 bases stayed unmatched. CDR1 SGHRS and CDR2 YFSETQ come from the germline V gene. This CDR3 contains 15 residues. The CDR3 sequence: CASSLGSGGTDTQYF. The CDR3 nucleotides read TGCGCCAGCAGCTTGGGGTCGGGAGGGACAGATACGCAGTATTTT.

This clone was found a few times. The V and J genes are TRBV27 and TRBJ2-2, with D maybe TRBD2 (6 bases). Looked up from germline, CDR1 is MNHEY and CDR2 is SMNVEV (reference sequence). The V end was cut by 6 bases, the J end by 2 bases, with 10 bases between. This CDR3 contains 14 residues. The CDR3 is CASRWGLNTGELFF. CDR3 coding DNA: TGTGCCAGCAGATGGGGACTTAACACCGGGGAGCTGTTTTTT.

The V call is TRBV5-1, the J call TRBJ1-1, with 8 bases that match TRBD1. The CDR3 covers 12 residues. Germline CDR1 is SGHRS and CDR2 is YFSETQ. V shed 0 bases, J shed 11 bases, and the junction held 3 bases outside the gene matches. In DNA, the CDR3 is TGCGCCAGCAGCTTGGCAGGGGGCGACGCTTTCTTT. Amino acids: CASSLAGGDAFF.

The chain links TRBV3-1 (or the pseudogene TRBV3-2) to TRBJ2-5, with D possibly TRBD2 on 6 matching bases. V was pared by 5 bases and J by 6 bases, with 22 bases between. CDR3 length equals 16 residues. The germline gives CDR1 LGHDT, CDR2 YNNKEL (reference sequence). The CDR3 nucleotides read TGTGCCAGCAGCGCCGTGCATAGCGGTCTGAGGCAGACCCAGTACTTC. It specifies CASSAVHSGLRQTQYF.

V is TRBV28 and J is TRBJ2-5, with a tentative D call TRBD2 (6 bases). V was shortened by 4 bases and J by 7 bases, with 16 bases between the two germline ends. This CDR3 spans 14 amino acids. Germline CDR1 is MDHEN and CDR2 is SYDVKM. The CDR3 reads CASSSPGLRGTQYF. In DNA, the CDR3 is TGTGCCAGCAGTTCCCCGGGACTCCGGGGGACCCAGTACTTC.

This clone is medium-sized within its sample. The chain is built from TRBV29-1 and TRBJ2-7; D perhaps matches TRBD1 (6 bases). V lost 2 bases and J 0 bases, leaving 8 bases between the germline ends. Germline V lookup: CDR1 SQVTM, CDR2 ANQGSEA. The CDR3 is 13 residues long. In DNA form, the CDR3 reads TGCAGCGTTGAAACAGGGAGCTCCTACGAGCAGTACTTC. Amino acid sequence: CSVETGSSYEQYF.

CDR3 coding DNA: TGTGCCAGCAGTTTAGCCCGCAGGGTGGGTGAGCAGTTCTTC. Encoded protein: CASSLARRVGEQFF. This rearrangement joins TRBV27 to TRBJ2-1; perhaps TRBD1 as D (5 bases). Germline V lookup: CDR1 MNHEY, CDR2 SMNVEV (reference sequence). Deletions cut 2 bases from V and 9 bases from J, with 14 bases between. CDR3 length: 14 amino acids.

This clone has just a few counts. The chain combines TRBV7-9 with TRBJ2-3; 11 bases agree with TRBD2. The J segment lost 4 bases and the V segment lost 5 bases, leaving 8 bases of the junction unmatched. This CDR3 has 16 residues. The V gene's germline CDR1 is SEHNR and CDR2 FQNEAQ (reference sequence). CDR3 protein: CASSAYSGRAADTQYF. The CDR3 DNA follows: TGTGCCAGCAGCGCCTATAGCGGGAGGGCGGCAGATACGCAGTATTTT.

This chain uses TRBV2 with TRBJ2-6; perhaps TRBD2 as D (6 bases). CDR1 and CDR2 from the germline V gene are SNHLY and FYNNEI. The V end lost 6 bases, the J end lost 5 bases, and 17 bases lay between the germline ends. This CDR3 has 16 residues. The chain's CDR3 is CASRAGGVMWANVLTF. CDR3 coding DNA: TGTGCCAGCAGGGCTGGAGGGGTAATGTGGGCCAACGTCCTGACTTTC.

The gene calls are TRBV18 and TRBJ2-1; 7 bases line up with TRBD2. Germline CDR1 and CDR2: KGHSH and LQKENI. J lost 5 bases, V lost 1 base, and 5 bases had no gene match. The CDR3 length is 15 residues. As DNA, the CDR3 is TGTGCCAGCTCACCACGGGGGGGAATCAACAATGAGCAGTTCTTC. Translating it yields CASSPRGGINNEQFF. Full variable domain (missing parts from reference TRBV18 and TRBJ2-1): NAGVMQNPRHLVRRRGQEARLRCSPMKGHSHVYWYRQLPEEGLKFMVYLQKENIIDESGMPKERFSAEFPKEGPSILRIQQVVRGDSAAYFCASSPRGGINNEQFFGPGTRLTVL.

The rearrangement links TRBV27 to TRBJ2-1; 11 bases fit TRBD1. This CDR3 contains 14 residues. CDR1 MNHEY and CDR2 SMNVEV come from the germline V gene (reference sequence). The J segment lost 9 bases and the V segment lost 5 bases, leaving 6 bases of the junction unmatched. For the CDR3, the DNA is TGTGCCAGCAGTCCTTGGACAGGGGGCACTGAGCAGTTCTTC. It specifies CASSPWTGGTEQFF.

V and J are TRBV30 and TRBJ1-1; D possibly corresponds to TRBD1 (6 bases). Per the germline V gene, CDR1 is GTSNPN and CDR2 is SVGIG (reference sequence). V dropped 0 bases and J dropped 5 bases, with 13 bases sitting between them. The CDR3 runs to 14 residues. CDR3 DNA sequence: TGTGCCTGGAGTGTGGGAGGGGGTTTAACTGAAGCTTTCTTT. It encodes CAWSVGGGLTEAFF.